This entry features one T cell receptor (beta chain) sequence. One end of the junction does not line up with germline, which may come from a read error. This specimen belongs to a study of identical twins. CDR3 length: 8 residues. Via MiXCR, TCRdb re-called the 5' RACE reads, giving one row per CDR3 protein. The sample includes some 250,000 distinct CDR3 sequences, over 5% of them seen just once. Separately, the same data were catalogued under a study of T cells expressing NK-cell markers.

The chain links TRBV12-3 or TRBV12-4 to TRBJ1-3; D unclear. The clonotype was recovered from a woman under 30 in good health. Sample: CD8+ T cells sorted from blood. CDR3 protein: CASSFDTW. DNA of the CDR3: TGTGCCAGCAGTTTCGACACTTGG.